This T cell receptor beta chain was recorded in a study of T cells in Graves' hyperthyroidism and ophthalmopathy. Overall study context: Peripheral blood collection took place at initial diagnosis, before any treatment. Study-level results: Researchers found most expanded thyroid clonotypes above 0.001 in blood as well.

An absence of ophthalmopathy progression within 18 months meant stable Graves' hyperthyroidism. Researchers amplified the TCR beta CDR3 regions from RNA transcripts. The TCR CDR3 first-round RT-PCR relied on the HTBI primer set. A single record per CDR3 protein comes from TCRdb applying MiXCR to the multiplex PCR reads. The sample holds roughly 380,000 distinct CDR3 sequences, 15% to 20% seen once. In its sample, this clonotype was seen many times. Its specificity is unknown. Germline V gene sequence: CDR1 LGHNT, CDR2 FRNRAP. The CDR3 loop spans 11 amino acids. This chain joins TRBV12-5 and TRBJ1-1; 7 nucleotides agree with TRBD1. Sequenced sample: blood. This TCR was recovered from a woman aged 18-29 years with Graves' hyperthyroidism. The CDR3 sequence: CAQTGQFEAFF. The CDR3 DNA is TGTGCCCAAACGGGACAGTTTGAAGCTTTCTTT. Together with reference TRBV12-5 and TRBJ1-1, the CDR3 gives the full variable domain: DARVTQTPRHKVTEMGQEVTMRCQPILGHNTVFWYRQTMMQGLELLAYFRNRAPLDDSGMPKDRFSAEMPDATLATLKIQPSEPRDSAVYFCAQTGQFEAFFGQGTRLTVV.